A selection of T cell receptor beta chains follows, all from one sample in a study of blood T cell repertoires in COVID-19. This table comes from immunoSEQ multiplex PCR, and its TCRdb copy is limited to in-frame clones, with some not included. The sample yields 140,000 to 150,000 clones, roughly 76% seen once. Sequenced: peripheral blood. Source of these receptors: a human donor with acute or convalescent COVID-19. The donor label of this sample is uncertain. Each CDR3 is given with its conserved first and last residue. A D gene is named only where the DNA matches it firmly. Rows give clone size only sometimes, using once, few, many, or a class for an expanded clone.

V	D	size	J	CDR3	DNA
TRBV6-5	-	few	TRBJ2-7	CASSPKRGTSYEQYF	TGTGCCAGCAGCCCGAAACGGGGGACCTCCTACGAGCAGTACTTC
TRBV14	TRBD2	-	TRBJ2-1	CASRAGGGNEQFF	TGTGCCAGCAGAGCGGGGGGCGGGAATGAGCAGTTCTTC
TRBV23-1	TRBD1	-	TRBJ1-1	CASGDRVTATEAFF	TGCGCCAGCGGAGACAGGGTCACGGCCACTGAAGCTTTCTTT
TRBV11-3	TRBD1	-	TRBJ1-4	CASLDRGDEKLFF	TGTGCCAGCTTGGACAGGGGAGACGAAAAACTGTTTTTT
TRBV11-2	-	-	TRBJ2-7	CASSSLGLLSYEQYF	TGTGCCAGCAGCTCCTTGGGACTTCTCTCCTACGAGCAGTACTTC
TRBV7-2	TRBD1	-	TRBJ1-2	CASSFPDRAYGYTF	TGTGCCAGCAGCTTCCCGGACAGGGCCTATGGCTACACCTTC
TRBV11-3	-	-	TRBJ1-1	CASSYGENTEAFF	TGTGCCAGCAGCTACGGAGAAAACACTGAAGCTTTCTTT
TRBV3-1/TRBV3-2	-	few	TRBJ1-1	CASSPVGTEAFF	TGTGCCAGCAGCCCCGTGGGGACAGAAGCTTTCTTT
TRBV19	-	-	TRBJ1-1	CASSKASYSEAFF	TGTGCCAGTAGTAAAGCTTCTTACAGTGAAGCTTTCTTT
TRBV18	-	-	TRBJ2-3	CASSIITDTQYF	TGTGCCAGCTCAATCATCACAGATACGCAGTATTTT
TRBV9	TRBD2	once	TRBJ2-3	CASSVSGGAADTQYF	TGTGCCAGCAGCGTAAGCGGGGGGGCGGCAGATACGCAGTATTTT
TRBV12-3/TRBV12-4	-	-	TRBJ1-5	CASTLSLHGNQHF	TGTGCCAGCACCCTATCGCTTCACGGGAACCAGCATTTT
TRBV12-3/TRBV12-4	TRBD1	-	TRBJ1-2	CASSAGTGGLGTF	TGTGCCAGCAGCGCCGGGACAGGGGGTCTGGGCACCTTC
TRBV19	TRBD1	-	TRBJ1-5	CASSIWDRAYQPQHF	TGTGCCAGTAGTATTTGGGACAGGGCATATCAGCCCCAGCATTTT
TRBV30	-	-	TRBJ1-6	CAWSVRRQNLRGPLHF	TGTGCCTGGAGTGTTAGGAGGCAGAACCTTAGGGGGCCCCTCCACTTT
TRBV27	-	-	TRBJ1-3	CASSPRGSSGNTIYF	TGTGCCAGCAGCCCGAGGGGGAGCTCTGGAAACACCATATATTTT
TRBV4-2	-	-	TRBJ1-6	CASSQAGMSSYNSPLHF	TGTGCCAGCAGCCAAGCCGGGATGAGCTCCTATAATTCACCCCTCCACTTT
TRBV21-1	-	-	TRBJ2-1	CASSKFRVSSYNEQFF	TGTGCCAGCAGCAAGTTCAGGGTAAGCTCCTACAATGAGCAGTTCTTC
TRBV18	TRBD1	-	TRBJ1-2	CASSPQMSGQVTNYGYTF	TGTGCCAGCTCACCACAGATGAGTGGACAGGTGACGAACTATGGCTACACCTTC
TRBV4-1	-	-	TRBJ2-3	CASSPDYPAGGTQYF	TGCGCCAGCAGCCCGGACTACCCAGCTGGGGGAACGCAGTATTTT
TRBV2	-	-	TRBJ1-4	CASSLRESTNEKLFF	TGTGCCAGCAGCCTCAGGGAAAGTACTAATGAAAAACTGTTTTTT
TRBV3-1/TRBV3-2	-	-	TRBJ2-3	CASSQERGRNTDTQYF	TGTGCCAGCAGCCAAGAAAGAGGGCGCAACACAGATACGCAGTATTTT
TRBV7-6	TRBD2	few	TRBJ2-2	CASSFTSGRTGELFF	TGTGCCAGCAGCTTTACTAGCGGGAGGACCGGGGAGCTGTTTTTT
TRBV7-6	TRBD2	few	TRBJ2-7	CASSLVTGGGRDEQYF	TGTGCCAGCAGCTTAGTGACAGGCGGGGGGCGGGACGAGCAGTACTTC
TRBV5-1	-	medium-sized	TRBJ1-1	CASSWGQENTEAFF	TGCGCCAGCAGCTGGGGACAAGAGAACACTGAAGCTTTCTTT
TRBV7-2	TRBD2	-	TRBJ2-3	CASSLLGGGADTQYF	TGTGCCAGCAGCTTATTGGGCGGGGGAGCAGATACGCAGTATTTT
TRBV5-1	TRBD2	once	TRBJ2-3	CASSLDSGRTTQYF	TGCGCCAGCAGCTTGGATAGCGGGAGAACTACGCAGTATTTT
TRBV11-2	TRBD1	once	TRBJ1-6	CASSLGTGRPPLHF	TGTGCCAGCAGCTTAGGGACAGGGAGGCCACCCCTCCACTTT
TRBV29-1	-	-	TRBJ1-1	CSVDPGHRNTEAFF	TGCAGCGTGGACCCGGGACACAGGAACACTGAAGCTTTCTTT
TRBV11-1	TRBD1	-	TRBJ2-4	CASSWAGTGIQNIQYF	TGTGCCAGCAGCTGGGCCGGGACAGGTATCCAAAACATTCAGTACTTC
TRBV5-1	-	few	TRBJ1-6	CASSLGQNYNSPLHF	TGCGCCAGCAGCTTAGGACAGAACTATAATTCACCCCTCCACTTT
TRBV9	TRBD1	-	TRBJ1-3	CASSVGGTGGSSGNTIYF	TGTGCCAGCAGCGTCGGAGGGACAGGGGGTTCCTCTGGAAACACCATATATTTT
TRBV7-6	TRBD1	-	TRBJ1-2	CASIPETGRAGGYTF	TGTGCCAGCATCCCTGAGACAGGGCGGGCCGGGGGCTACACCTTC
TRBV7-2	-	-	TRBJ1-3	CASSPRLSTSGNTIYF	TGTGCCAGCAGCCCAAGACTCTCAACCTCTGGAAACACCATATATTTT
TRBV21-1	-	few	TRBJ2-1	CAGKGVGGEQFF	TGTGCTGGCAAAGGGGTCGGGGGTGAGCAGTTCTTC
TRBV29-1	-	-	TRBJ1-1	CSVWAERNTEAFF	TGCAGCGTTTGGGCAGAACGGAACACTGAAGCTTTCTTT
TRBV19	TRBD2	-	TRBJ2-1	CASSTHHQAGGRYNEQFF	TGTGCCAGTAGTACCCACCATCAAGCGGGGGGTCGTTACAATGAGCAGTTCTTC
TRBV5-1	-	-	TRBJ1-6	CASSLASNSPLHF	TGCGCCAGCAGCTTAGCCTCTAATTCACCCCTCCACTTT
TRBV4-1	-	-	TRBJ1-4	CASSQDSAGVNEKLFF	TGCGCCAGCAGCCAAGATTCGGCAGGGGTAAATGAAAAACTGTTTTTT
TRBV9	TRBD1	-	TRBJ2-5	CASSLGQGQETQYF	TGTGCCAGCAGCTTAGGACAGGGGCAAGAGACCCAGTACTTC
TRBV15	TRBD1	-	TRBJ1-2	CATRGQLTYGYTF	TGTGCCACCAGGGGACAGCTCACTTATGGCTACACCTTC
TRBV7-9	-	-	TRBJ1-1	CASSLRGDPRAGTEAFF	TGTGCCAGCAGCTTAAGAGGGGACCCGAGGGCGGGAACTGAAGCTTTCTTT
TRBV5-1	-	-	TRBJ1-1	CASSLAPETTEAFF	TGCGCCAGCAGCTTGGCCCCAGAAACCACTGAAGCTTTCTTT
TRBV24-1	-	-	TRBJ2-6	CATEGRNGAGANVLTF	TGTGCCACCGAAGGACGTAACGGGGCTGGGGCCAACGTCCTGACTTTC
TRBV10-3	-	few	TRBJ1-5	CAISDLEGEPQHF	TGTGCCATCAGTGACCTCGAAGGGGAGCCCCAGCATTTT
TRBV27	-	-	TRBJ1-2	CASSFGERYGYTF	TGTGCCAGCAGTTTCGGAGAGAGGTATGGCTACACCTTC
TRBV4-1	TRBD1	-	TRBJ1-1	CASSQADRDNTEAFF	TGCGCCAGCAGCCAGGCTGACAGGGATAACACTGAAGCTTTCTTT
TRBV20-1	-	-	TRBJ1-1	CSASYIVNTEAFF	TGCAGTGCTAGTTATATCGTGAACACTGAAGCTTTCTTT
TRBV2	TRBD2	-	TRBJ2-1	CASSLSGGGYNEQFF	TGTGCCAGCAGTTTAAGCGGGGGGGGCTACAATGAGCAGTTCTTC
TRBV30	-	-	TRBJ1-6	CAWTIRDKGNSPLHF	TGTGCCTGGACTATCCGGGACAAAGGGAATTCACCCCTCCACTTT
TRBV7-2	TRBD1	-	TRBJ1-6	CASSLRGTANSPLHF	TGTGCCAGCAGCTTGAGGGGGACAGCTAATTCACCCCTCCACTTT
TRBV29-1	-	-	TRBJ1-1	CSVVTATAEAFF	TGCAGCGTTGTGACAGCCACTGCTGAAGCTTTCTTT
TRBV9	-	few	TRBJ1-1	CASSVDGGNTEAFF	TGTGCCAGCAGCGTAGATGGAGGGAACACTGAAGCTTTCTTT